This TCR beta chain was sequenced for a study of shared clonotypes between healthy human individuals. CD45RO-negative cells were positively selected for CCR7, leaving out terminally differentiated effector memory CD45RA+ cells. V was cut by 5 bases and J by 3 bases, with 8 bases left in between. CDR1 is SGHRS and CDR2 is YFSETQ in the germline V gene. The CDR3 runs to 12 residues. Clones were sequenced by immunoSEQ multiplex PCR, and TCRdb holds only the in-frame ones, with some missing. The data show about 1,800,000 clones, roughly 94% seen once. The J gene is TRBJ1-1, the V gene TRBV5-1; the D is unclear. Sequencing input: naive CD8+ T cells sorted from blood. This TCR came from a young man in good health. In DNA form, the CDR3 reads TGCGCCAGCAGGTTGTGGGACACTGAAGCTTTCTTT. This codes for CASRLWDTEAFF. Full variable domain (missing parts from reference TRBV5-1 and TRBJ1-1): KAGVTQTPRYLIKTRGQQVTLSCSPISGHRSVSWYQQTPGQGLQFLFEYFSETQRNKGNFPGRFSGRQFSNSRSEMNVSTLELGDSALYLCASRLWDTEAFFGQGTRLTVV.